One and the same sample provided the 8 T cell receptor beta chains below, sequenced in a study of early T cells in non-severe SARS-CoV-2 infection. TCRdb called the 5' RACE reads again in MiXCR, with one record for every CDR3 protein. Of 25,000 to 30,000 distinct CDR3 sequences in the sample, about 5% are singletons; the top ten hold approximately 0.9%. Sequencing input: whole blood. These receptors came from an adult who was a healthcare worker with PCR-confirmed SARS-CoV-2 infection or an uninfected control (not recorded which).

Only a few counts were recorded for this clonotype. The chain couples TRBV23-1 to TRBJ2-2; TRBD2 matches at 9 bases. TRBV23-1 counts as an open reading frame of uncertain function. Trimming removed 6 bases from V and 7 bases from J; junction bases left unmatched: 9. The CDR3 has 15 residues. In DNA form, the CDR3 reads TGCGCCAGCAGATCCGGGACTAGCAAGAACGGGGAGCTGTTTTTT. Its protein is CASRSGTSKNGELFF.

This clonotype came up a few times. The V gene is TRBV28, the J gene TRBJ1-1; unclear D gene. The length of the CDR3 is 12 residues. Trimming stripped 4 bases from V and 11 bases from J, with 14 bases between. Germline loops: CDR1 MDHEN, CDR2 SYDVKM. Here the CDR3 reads CASSSGSGEAFF. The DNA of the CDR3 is TGTGCCAGCAGTTCCGGGTCTGGGGAGGCTTTCTTT.

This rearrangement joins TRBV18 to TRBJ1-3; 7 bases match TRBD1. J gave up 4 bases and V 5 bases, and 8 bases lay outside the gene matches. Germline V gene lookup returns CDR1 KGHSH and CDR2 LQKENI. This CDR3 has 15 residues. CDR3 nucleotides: TGTGCCAGCTCATTGTCCGGGACAGCAGGAAACACCATATATTTT. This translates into CASSLSGTAGNTIYF.

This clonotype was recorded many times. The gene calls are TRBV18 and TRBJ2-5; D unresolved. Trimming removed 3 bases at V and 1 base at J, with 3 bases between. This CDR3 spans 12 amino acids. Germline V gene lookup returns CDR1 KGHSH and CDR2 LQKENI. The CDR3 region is CASSPTQETQYF. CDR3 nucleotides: TGTGCCAGCTCACCCACCCAAGAGACCCAGTACTTC.

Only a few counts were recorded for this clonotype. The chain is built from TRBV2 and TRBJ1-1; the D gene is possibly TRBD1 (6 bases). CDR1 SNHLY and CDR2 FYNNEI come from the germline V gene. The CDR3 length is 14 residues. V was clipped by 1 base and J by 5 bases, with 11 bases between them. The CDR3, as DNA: TGTGCCAGCAGTGAAGGCAGGGGTAATACTGAAGCTTTCTTT. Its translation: CASSEGRGNTEAFF.

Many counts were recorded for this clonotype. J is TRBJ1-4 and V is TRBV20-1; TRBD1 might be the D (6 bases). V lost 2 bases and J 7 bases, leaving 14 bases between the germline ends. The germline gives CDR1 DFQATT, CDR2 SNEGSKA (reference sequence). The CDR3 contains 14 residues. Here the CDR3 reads CSARLGGRFEKLFF. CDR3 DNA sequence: TGCAGTGCTAGACTCGGGGGGCGCTTTGAAAAACTGTTTTTT.

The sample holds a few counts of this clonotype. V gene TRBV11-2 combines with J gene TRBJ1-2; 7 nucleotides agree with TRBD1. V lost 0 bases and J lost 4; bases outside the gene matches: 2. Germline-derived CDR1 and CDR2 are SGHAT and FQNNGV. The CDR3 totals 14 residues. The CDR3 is CASSLDRTGYGYTF. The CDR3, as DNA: TGTGCCAGCAGCTTAGATCGGACAGGCTATGGCTACACCTTC.

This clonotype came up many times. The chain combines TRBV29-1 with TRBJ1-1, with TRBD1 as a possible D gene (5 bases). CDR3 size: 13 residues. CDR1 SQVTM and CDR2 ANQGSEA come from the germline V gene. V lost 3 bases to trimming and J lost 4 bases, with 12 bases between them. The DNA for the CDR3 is TGCAGCGTTGAGGTGTCTAGGGGCACTGAAGCTTTCTTT. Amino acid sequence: CSVEVSRGTEAFF.